What follows is one T cell receptor (beta chain) and its context. The antigen is unknown. The record originates from a study of post-analysis software for immune sequencing data. General observations from the study: Patients carried five TRBV segments more frequently than controls did, and TRBV5-6, TRBV5-1 and TRBV20-1 were among them. F-measure co-clustering was strong for batch-matched samples.

This CDR3 contains 14 residues. V lost 2 bases and J 3 bases, leaving 9 bases between the germline ends. From germline, CDR1 is MNHEY and CDR2 SVGAGI. Every TCR beta cDNA library bore unique molecular identifiers. Once 1 to 10 million T cells were used, about 490,000 cDNA molecules resulted. TCRdb called the PCR reads again in MiXCR, with one record for every CDR3 protein. The table lists approximately 690,000 distinct CDR3 sequences, more than 50% of them singletons. This clonotype originated in a girl between 2 and 10 years old with multiple sclerosis. The specimen was blood. The chain uses TRBV6-5 and TRBJ2-3; D not certain. CDR3 sequence: CASSYAGNTDTQYF. CDR3 DNA sequence: TGTGCCAGCAGTTACGCAGGAAATACAGATACGCAGTATTTT.